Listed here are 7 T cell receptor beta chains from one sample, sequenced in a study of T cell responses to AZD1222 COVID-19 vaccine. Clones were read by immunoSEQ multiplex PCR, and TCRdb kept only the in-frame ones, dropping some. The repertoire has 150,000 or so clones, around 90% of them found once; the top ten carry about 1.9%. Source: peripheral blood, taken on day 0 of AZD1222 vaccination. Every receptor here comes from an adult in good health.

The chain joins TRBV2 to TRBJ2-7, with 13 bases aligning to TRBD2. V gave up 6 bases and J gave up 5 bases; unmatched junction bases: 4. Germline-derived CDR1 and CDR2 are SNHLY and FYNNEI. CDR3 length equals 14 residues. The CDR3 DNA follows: TGTGCCAGCAGCTCCGGACTAGCGGGGGACGAGCAGTACTTC. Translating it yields CASSSGLAGDEQYF.

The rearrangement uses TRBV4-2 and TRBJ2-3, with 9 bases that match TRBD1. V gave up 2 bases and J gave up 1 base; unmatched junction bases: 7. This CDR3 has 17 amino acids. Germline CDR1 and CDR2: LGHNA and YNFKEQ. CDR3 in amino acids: CASSQSQTGGGTDTQYF. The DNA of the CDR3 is TGTGCCAGCAGCCAATCCCAAACAGGGGGCGGCACAGATACGCAGTATTTT.

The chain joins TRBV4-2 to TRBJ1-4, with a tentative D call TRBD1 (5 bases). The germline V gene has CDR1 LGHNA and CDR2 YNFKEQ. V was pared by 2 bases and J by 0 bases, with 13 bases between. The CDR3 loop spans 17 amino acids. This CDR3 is CASSQLSGGATNEKLFF. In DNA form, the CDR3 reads TGTGCCAGCAGCCAACTCTCCGGGGGGGCAACTAATGAAAAACTGTTTTTT.

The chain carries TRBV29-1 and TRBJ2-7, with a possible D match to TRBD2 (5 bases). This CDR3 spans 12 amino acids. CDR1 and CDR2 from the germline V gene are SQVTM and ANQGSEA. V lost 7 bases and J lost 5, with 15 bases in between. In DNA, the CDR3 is TGCAGCGCGGTCCGGGGAGCGGACGAGCAGTACTTC. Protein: CSAVRGADEQYF.

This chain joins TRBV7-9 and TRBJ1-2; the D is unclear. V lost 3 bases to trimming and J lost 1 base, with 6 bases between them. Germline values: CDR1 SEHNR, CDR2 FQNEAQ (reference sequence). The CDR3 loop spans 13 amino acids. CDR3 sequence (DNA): TGTGCCAGCAGCTTGCGGGGTAACTATGGCTACACCTTC. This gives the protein CASSLRGNYGYTF.

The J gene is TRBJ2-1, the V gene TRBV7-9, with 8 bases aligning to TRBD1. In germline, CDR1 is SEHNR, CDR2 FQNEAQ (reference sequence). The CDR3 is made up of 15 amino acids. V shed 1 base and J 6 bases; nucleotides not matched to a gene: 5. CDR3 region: CASSLDQGAPNEQFF. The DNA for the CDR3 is TGTGCCAGCAGCTTAGATCAGGGGGCGCCCAATGAGCAGTTCTTC.

CDR3 in amino acids: CASSVGDGNQPQHF. The DNA for the CDR3 is TGCGCCAGCAGCGTAGGCGATGGTAATCAGCCCCAGCATTTT. This chain uses TRBV5-1 with TRBJ1-5; D gene unclear. With 4 bases removed from V and 4 bases from J, the gap between germline ends came to 12 bases. This CDR3 contains 14 residues. CDR1 is SGHRS and CDR2 is YFSETQ in the germline V gene.